These 27 T cell receptor beta chains originate from one sample sequenced in a study of T-cell memory formation after mild COVID-19. TCRdb itself ran the 5' RACE reads through MiXCR, one entry per CDR3 protein. The sample includes around 300,000 distinct CDR3 sequences, around 17% of them seen just once. The sample consisted of PBMCs or a T cell subset sorted from them (not recorded which). The source of these receptors is a man in his late teens or twenties who had mild COVID-19 (a few samples of this study predate the infection). Cell type and time point are not known.

The V and J genes are TRBV7-6 and TRBJ2-3; D perhaps matches TRBD2 (6 bases). The germline V gene encodes CDR1 SGHVS and CDR2 FNYEAQ. V was shortened by 2 bases and J by 5 bases, with 14 bases between the two germline ends. CDR3 length: 15 residues. The CDR3 here is CASSLTWAGGDTQYF. CDR3 nucleotide sequence: TGTGCCAGCAGCTTAACTTGGGCCGGGGGAGATACGCAGTATTTT.

The chain is built from TRBV30 and TRBJ1-5, with D possibly TRBD1 on 5 matching bases. Trimming removed 3 bases at V and 4 bases at J, with 10 bases between. The CDR3 loop spans 13 amino acids. Per the germline V gene, CDR1 is GTSNPN and CDR2 is SVGIG (reference sequence). The CDR3 loop is CAWSNQGNQPQHF. The CDR3 region has the DNA TGTGCCTGGAGCAACCAGGGAAATCAGCCCCAGCATTTT. Combining the CDR3 with reference TRBV30 and TRBJ1-5 gives the whole variable domain SQTIHQWPATLVQPVGSPLSLECTVEGTSNPNLYWYRQAAGRGLQLLFYSVGIGQISSEVPQNLSASRPQDRQFILSSKKLLLSDSGFYLCAWSNQGNQPQHFGDGTRLSIL.

This clonotype was seen a few times. The chain employs TRBV20-1 and TRBJ2-1; D not resolved. This CDR3 has 16 amino acids. Germline-derived CDR1 and CDR2 are DFQATT and SNEGSKA (reference sequence). With 0 bases removed from V and 3 bases from J, the gap between germline ends came to 15 bases. CDR3 residues: CSARDPINPIYNEQFF. CDR3 DNA: TGCAGTGCTAGAGACCCCATAAATCCCATCTACAATGAGCAGTTCTTC.

V gene TRBV3-1 combines with J gene TRBJ2-1; 11 bases line up with TRBD2. Losses at the gene ends were 0 bases for V and 9 bases for J; bases not matched to a gene: 7. CDR3 length equals 16 residues. Germline V CDR1 and CDR2: LGHDT, YNNKEL (reference sequence). The CDR3 region has the DNA TGTGCCAGCAGCCAAGAAGGGTTAGCGGGGGGGACTGAGCAGTTCTTC. Amino acid sequence: CASSQEGLAGGTEQFF.

CDR3 loop: CASRGTGGPIGQFF. In DNA, the CDR3 is TGTGCCAGCCGAGGGACAGGGGGCCCTATTGGGCAGTTCTTC. This sequence joins TRBV27 and TRBJ2-1; 12 bases fit TRBD1. V lost 8 bases, J lost 12 bases, and 11 bases stayed unmatched. From germline, CDR1 is MNHEY and CDR2 SMNVEV (reference sequence). The CDR3 totals 14 residues.

This chain links TRBV6-4 with TRBJ2-1; TRBD2 agrees at 15 bases. The CDR3 runs to 17 residues. The V gene end was trimmed by 0 bases and the J gene end by 4 bases; junction bases not matched to a gene: 1. CDR1 is MRHNA, CDR2 SNTAGT, per germline. The CDR3 nucleotides are TGTGCCAGCAGTGACTCGGGACTAGCGGGGGGTTACAATGAGCAGTTCTTC. Amino acid sequence: CASSDSGLAGGYNEQFF.

In its sample, this clonotype was seen many times. V and J are TRBV5-5 and TRBJ2-7; D may match TRBD1 or TRBD2 (5 bases each). V lost 4 bases to trimming and J lost 1 base, with 15 bases between them. This CDR3 is built from 15 residues. Germline V gene data show CDR1 as SGHKS and CDR2 as YYEKEE (reference sequence). The CDR3 DNA follows: TGTGCCAGCAGCAGAACCGGGACGGAATCCTACGAGCAGTACGTC. It codes for CASSRTGTESYEQYV.

The chain recombines TRBV4-2 with TRBJ2-5, with TRBD2 matching over 11 bases. With V trimmed by 4 bases and J by 2 bases, 9 bases remained unmatched. CDR1 and CDR2 (germline): LGHNA, YNFKEQ. This CDR3 spans 17 amino acids. CDR3 region: CASSPRPSSGGQETQYF. CDR3 DNA sequence: TGTGCCAGCAGCCCCCGCCCGTCTAGCGGGGGGCAAGAGACCCAGTACTTC.

The chain links TRBV7-3 to TRBJ1-2; D is uncertain. The CDR3 is made up of 13 amino acids. CDR1 is SGHTA and CDR2 is FQGTGA in the germline V gene. Trimming removed 4 bases from V and 8 bases from J, with 14 bases in between. The CDR3 DNA reads TGTGCCAGCAGCTACCGACTGGTCGGGGGCTACACCTTC. Encoded protein: CASSYRLVGGYTF.

This clonotype was counted only a few times. V and J are TRBV28 and TRBJ2-3, with D unresolved. The CDR3 totals 15 residues. Trimming stripped 6 bases from V and 2 bases from J, with 15 bases between. Looked up from germline, CDR1 is MDHEN and CDR2 is SYDVKM. CDR3 protein: CASSRSTGATDTQYF. The CDR3, as DNA: TGTGCCAGCAGCCGAAGTACGGGCGCCACAGATACGCAGTATTTT.

The chain recombines TRBV20-1 with TRBJ2-7; unclear D gene. The CDR3 covers 14 residues. Germline lookup yields CDR1 DFQATT and CDR2 SNEGSKA (reference sequence). Trimming took 1 base from V and 0 from J, leaving 10 bases between them. CDR3 loop: CSARGTLSSYEQYF. The CDR3 nucleotides read TGCAGTGCTAGAGGGACGCTTAGCTCCTACGAGCAGTACTTC.

The chain couples TRBV6-2 or TRBV6-3 to TRBJ1-2; D is unclear. This CDR3 contains 14 residues. V was cut by 6 bases and J by 4 bases, with 15 bases left in between. Germline V gene data show CDR1 as MNHEY and CDR2 as SVGEGT. The CDR3 region is CASSRLGSTYGYTF. The CDR3 DNA sequence: TGTGCCAGCAGCCGACTAGGCTCCACCTATGGCTACACCTTC.

The chain uses TRBV7-9 and TRBJ2-1, with TRBD2 matching 9 bases. Trimming cost V 6 bases and J 8 bases; bases outside gene matches: 11. Germline CDR1 is SEHNR and CDR2 is FQNEAQ (reference sequence). This CDR3 is 15 amino acids long. As DNA, the CDR3 is TGTGCCAGCAGGGCTAGCGGGGCGCTTGTCTATGAGCAGTTCTTC. The encoded protein is CASRASGALVYEQFF. Full variable domain (missing parts from reference TRBV7-9 and TRBJ2-1): DTGVSQNPRHKITKRGQNVTFRCDPISEHNRLYWYRQTLGQGPEFLTYFQNEAQLEKSRLLSDRFSAERPKGSFSTLEIQRTEQGDSAMYLCASRASGALVYEQFFGPGTRLTVL.

The V and J genes are TRBV9 and TRBJ2-2; D gene unclear. The CDR3 is 13 amino acids. With 0 bases removed from V and 4 bases from J, the gap between germline ends came to 4 bases. Germline V gene sequence: CDR1 SGDLS, CDR2 YYNGEE. CDR3 sequence reads: CASSVEVTGELFF. DNA of the CDR3: TGTGCCAGCAGCGTAGAGGTCACCGGGGAGCTGTTTTTT.

V gene TRBV19 combines with J gene TRBJ1-2, with 7 bases identical to TRBD1. This CDR3 spans 20 amino acids. V trimming: 6 bases; J trimming: 3 bases; junction bases outside the gene matches: 25. Germline V gives CDR1 LNHDA, CDR2 SQIVND (reference sequence). CDR3 region: CASSDPWGRDSLFYDYGYTF. The CDR3 DNA is TGTGCCAGTAGCGACCCGTGGGGACGGGACAGCCTATTTTATGACTATGGCTACACCTTC.

The chain is built from TRBV18 and TRBJ2-7; D is perhaps TRBD1 (5 bases). The CDR3 spans 18 residues. The ends were cut back, 0 bases at V and 4 bases at J, with 22 bases in the middle. Looked up from germline, CDR1 is KGHSH and CDR2 is LQKENI. The CDR3 sequence: CASSPPSAGYLQGYEQYF. The CDR3 DNA follows: TGTGCCAGCTCACCACCGTCGGCAGGGTATCTTCAGGGTTACGAGCAGTACTTC.

The chain recombines TRBV20-1 with TRBJ1-6, with D possibly TRBD1 on 6 matching bases. This CDR3 is built from 16 residues. Trimming took off 1 base at V and 5 bases at J, with 15 bases between the two ends. CDR1 DFQATT and CDR2 SNEGSKA come from the germline V gene (reference sequence). CDR3 loop: CSARGGRTDHNSPLHF. DNA of the CDR3: TGCAGTGCTAGAGGCGGAAGGACAGACCATAATTCACCCCTCCACTTT.

This clonotype occurred a few times. The CDR3 sequence is CASSLWPAGLAPERSYEQYV. The CDR3, as DNA: TGTGCCAGCAGCTTATGGCCAGCGGGACTAGCGCCTGAACGCTCCTACGAGCAGTACGTC. The chain employs TRBV7-8 and TRBJ2-7; 10 nucleotides align to TRBD2. In germline, CDR1 is SGHVS, CDR2 FQNEAQ. CDR3 length equals 20 residues. V gave up 2 bases and J gave up 0 bases; unmatched junction bases: 16.

V and J are TRBV9 and TRBJ2-2, with unresolved D. The CDR3 is made up of 15 amino acids. V lost 4 bases, J lost 0 bases, and 10 bases lay in between. From germline, CDR1 is SGDLS and CDR2 YYNGEE. CDR3 in amino acids: CASSSRDTNTGELFF. The CDR3 DNA reads TGTGCCAGCAGCTCACGCGACACGAACACCGGGGAGCTGTTTTTT.

This chain connects TRBV10-3 to TRBJ1-2, with a weak D call TRBD1 (6 bases). CDR3 size: 12 residues. The germline gives CDR1 ENHRY, CDR2 SYGVKD. V gave up 7 bases and J gave up 4 bases, with 10 bases separating them. Here the CDR3 DNA reads TGTGCCATCACTCCGGACAGCTATGGCTACACCTTC. This gives the protein CAITPDSYGYTF.

This clonotype was picked up a small number of times. The V and J genes are TRBV2 and TRBJ2-5; 7 bases match TRBD2. Germline trimming cut 4 bases from V and 5 bases from J; bases unmatched to any gene: 13. The CDR3 spans 16 residues. Germline CDR1 and CDR2: SNHLY and FYNNEI. DNA of the CDR3: TGTGCCAGCAGTGTGTGGCGGAATACCGGGGGGGAGACCCAGTACTTC. It translates to CASSVWRNTGGETQYF.

The V and J genes are TRBV4-2 and TRBJ2-3; 9 bases are a match to TRBD1. This CDR3 contains 15 residues. The trim removed 4 bases at V and 4 bases at J, leaving 6 bases unmatched. Germline assignment: CDR1 LGHNA and CDR2 YNFKEQ. In DNA form, the CDR3 reads TGTGCCAGCAGCCCACGGGACAGGGTGTCAGATACGCAGTATTTT. Its translation: CASSPRDRVSDTQYF.

This clonotype was counted a few times. The chain employs TRBV10-3 and TRBJ2-2, with D possibly matching TRBD1 (6 bases). CDR1 and CDR2 (germline): ENHRY, SYGVKD. The CDR3 is 17 residues long. Trimming took 0 bases from V and 2 from J, leaving 13 bases between them. The CDR3, as DNA: TGTGCCATCAGTGAGTCTGTGGGGGCAGTCAACACCGGGGAGCTGTTTTTT. Translation gives CAISESVGAVNTGELFF.

This clonotype was recorded once. The CDR3 region has the DNA TGCGCCAGCAGCCAAGAACCCTTGGGCACCCACACTGAAGCTTTCTTT. Amino acid sequence: CASSQEPLGTHTEAFF. The chain has TRBV4-1 and TRBJ1-1; D ambiguous. The CDR3 totals 16 residues. Germline V lookup: CDR1 MGHRA, CDR2 YSYEKL. V lost 0 bases, J lost 3 bases, and 14 bases lay in between.

V gene TRBV5-1 combines with J gene TRBJ2-1; 12 nucleotides match TRBD1. The CDR3 length is 15 residues. The germline CDR1 and CDR2 sequences are SGHRS and YFSETQ. V trimming: 0 bases; J trimming: 9 bases; junction bases outside the gene matches: 4. The CDR3 nucleotides read TGCGCCAGCAGCTTGGGGGACAGGGGGCACGGTGAGCAGTTCTTC. Translating gives CASSLGDRGHGEQFF.

This clonotype has more than one count but fewer than ten. The V and J genes are TRBV7-9 and TRBJ2-3; 13 bases fit TRBD2. Germline lookup yields CDR1 SEHNR and CDR2 FQNEAQ (reference sequence). The CDR3 is made up of 15 amino acids. V trimming: 5 bases; J trimming: 5 bases; junction bases outside the gene matches: 4. The chain's CDR3 is CASSPTSGGEDTQYF. The CDR3 nucleotides are TGTGCCAGCAGCCCAACTAGCGGGGGGGAAGATACGCAGTATTTT.

The chain couples TRBV25-1 to TRBJ1-1; 9 bases map to TRBD1. The CDR3 runs to 14 residues. Losses at the gene ends were 4 bases for V and 3 bases for J; bases not matched to a gene: 3. In germline, CDR1 is MGHDK, CDR2 SYGVNS. The CDR3 bases are TGTGCCAGCAGTGCGACAGGGGGTTACACTGAAGCTTTCTTT. Its protein product is CASSATGGYTEAFF.